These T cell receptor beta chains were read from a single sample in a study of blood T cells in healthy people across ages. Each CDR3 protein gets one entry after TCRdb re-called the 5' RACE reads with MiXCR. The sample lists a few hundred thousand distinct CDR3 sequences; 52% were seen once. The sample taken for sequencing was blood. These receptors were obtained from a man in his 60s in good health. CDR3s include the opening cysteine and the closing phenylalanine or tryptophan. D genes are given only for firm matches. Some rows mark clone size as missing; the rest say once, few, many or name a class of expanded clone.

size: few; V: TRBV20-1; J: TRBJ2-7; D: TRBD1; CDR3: CSAPDRGHEQYF; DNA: TGCAGTGCCCCGGACAGGGGCCACGAGCAGTACTTC
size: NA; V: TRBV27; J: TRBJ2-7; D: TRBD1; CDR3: CASSLFLDRYNEQYF; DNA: TGTGCCAGCAGTTTATTCCTGGACAGGTACAATGAGCAGTACTTC
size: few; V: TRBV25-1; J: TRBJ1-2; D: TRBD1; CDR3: CASSFKDRPNYGYTF; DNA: TGTGCCAGCAGTTTTAAGGACAGGCCGAACTATGGCTACACCTTC
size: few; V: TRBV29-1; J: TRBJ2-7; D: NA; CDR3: CSVTRPPGNYEQYF; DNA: TGCAGCGTGACCCGACCACCAGGTAACTACGAGCAGTACTTC
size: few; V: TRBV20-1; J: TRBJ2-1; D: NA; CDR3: CSAPRQANEQFF; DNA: TGCAGTGCTCCCCGACAGGCAAATGAGCAGTTCTTC
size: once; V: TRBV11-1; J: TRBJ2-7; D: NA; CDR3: CASSIKGNAGEQYF; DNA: TGTGCCAGCAGTATTAAAGGGAACGCCGGCGAGCAGTACTTC
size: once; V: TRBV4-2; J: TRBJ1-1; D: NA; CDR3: CASSPLMTGNTEAFF; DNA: TGTGCCAGCAGCCCCCTGATGACAGGGAACACTGAAGCTTTCTTT
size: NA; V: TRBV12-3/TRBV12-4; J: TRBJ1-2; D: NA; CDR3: CASSVGDNYGYTF; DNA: TGTGCCAGCAGTGTAGGGGATAACTATGGCTACACCTTC
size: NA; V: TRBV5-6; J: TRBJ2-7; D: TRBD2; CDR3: CASTLGLAVYEQYF; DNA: TGTGCCAGCACCCTGGGGCTAGCGGTTTACGAGCAGTACTTC
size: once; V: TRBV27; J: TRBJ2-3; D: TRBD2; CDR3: CASSTAGVSTDTQYF; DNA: TGTGCCAGCAGCACAGCGGGAGTCAGCACAGATACGCAGTATTTT
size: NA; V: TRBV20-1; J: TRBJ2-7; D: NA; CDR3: CSASPISSFGSYEQYF; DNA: TGCAGTGCTAGCCCCATCAGTAGCTTTGGGTCCTACGAGCAGTACTTC
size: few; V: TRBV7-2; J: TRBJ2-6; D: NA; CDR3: CASSLVLGGANVLTF; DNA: TGTGCCAGCAGCTTAGTATTGGGTGGGGCCAACGTCCTGACTTTC
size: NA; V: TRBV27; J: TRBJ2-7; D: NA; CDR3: CASRTRPRNSYEQYF; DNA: TGTGCCAGCAGGACCCGACCCAGGAACTCCTACGAGCAGTACTTC
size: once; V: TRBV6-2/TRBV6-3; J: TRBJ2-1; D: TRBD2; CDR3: CASSYSGGLYNEQFF; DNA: TGTGCCAGCAGCTATAGCGGGGGCCTATACAATGAGCAGTTCTTC
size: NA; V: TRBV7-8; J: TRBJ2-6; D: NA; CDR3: CASSLAGRGGPGANVLTF; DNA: TGTGCCAGCAGCTTAGCGGGTAGGGGGGGCCCTGGGGCCAACGTCCTGACTTTC
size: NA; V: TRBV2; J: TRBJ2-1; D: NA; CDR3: CASSEDIPSRINEQFF; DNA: TGTGCCAGCAGTGAAGACATCCCATCCCGCATCAATGAGCAGTTCTTC
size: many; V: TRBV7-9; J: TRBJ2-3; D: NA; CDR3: CASSLGGRTDTQYF; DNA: TGTGCCAGCAGCTTAGGGGGGAGGACAGATACGCAGTATTTT
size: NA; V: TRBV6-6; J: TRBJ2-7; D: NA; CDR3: CASSYSGGTYEQYF; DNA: TGTGCCAGCAGTTACTCAGGTGGTACCTACGAGCAGTACTTC
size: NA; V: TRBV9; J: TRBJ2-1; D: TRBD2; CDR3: CASGKTSGSYNEQFF; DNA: TGTGCCAGCGGGAAGACTAGCGGCTCCTACAATGAGCAGTTCTTC
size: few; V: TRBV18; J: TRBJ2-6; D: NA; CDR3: CASSPSRSPAGANVLTF; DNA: TGTGCCAGCTCACCATCACGGAGTCCGGCCGGGGCCAACGTCCTGACTTTC
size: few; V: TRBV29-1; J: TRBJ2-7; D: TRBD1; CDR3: CSVEVPLLDRRYEQYF; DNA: TGCAGCGTTGAAGTCCCCCTCCTGGACAGGCGTTACGAGCAGTACTTC
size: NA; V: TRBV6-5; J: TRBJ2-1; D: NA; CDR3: CASTTGAGENNEQFF; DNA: TGTGCCAGCACCACGGGTGCAGGGGAGAATAATGAGCAGTTCTTC
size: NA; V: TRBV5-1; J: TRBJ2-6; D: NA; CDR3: CASSPDLGSGANVLTF; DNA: TGCGCCAGCAGTCCCGACCTTGGATCTGGGGCCAACGTCCTGACTTTC
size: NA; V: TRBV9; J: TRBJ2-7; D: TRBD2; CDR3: CASSVGLASSYEQYF; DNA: TGTGCCAGCAGCGTAGGACTAGCCTCCTCCTACGAGCAGTACTTC
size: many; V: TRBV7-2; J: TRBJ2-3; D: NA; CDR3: CASSLGGGITSTDTQYF; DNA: TGTGCCAGCAGCTTAGGAGGGGGAATCACTAGCACAGATACGCAGTATTTT
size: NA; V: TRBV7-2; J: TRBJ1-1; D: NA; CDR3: CASSFPGVGNTEAFF; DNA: TGTGCCAGCAGCTTCCCAGGAGTAGGGAACACTGAAGCTTTCTTT
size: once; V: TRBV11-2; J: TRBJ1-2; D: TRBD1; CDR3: CASSFIDRGPNYGYTF; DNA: TGTGCCAGCAGCTTTATAGACAGGGGCCCTAACTATGGCTACACCTTC
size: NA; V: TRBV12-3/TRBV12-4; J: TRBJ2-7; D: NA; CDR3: CASSSDGSTDEQYF; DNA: TGTGCCAGCAGTTCGGACGGTTCGACCGACGAGCAGTACTTC
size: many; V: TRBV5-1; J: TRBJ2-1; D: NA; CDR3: CASSSEPGGTVKQFF; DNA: TGCGCCAGCAGCTCGGAACCTGGGGGGACAGTTAAGCAGTTCTTC